The 24 T cell receptor beta chains below were found in one sample sequenced in a study of CD8 T cells in ankylosing spondylitis. TCRdb used MiXCR to reprocess the 5' RACE reads, holding one entry per CDR3 protein. Altogether over 150,000 distinct CDR3 sequences are present, 18% being singletons, with the ten largest covering around 4%. Sequencing was done on a sample of blood, either unsorted or a sorted T cell fraction (not recorded which). These receptors were taken from a male donor aged 10 to 30 with ankylosing spondylitis or in good health (not recorded which).

Remarks on this clonotype: As the CDR3 is not closed by the conserved phenylalanine or tryptophan, this likely results from a read error. The rearrangement uses TRBV5-4 and TRBJ2-2; 11 positions match TRBD1. The J segment lost 5 bases and the V segment lost 4 bases, leaving 4 bases of the junction unmatched. Germline V gene sequence: CDR1 SGHNT, CDR2 YYREEE (reference sequence). This CDR3 comprises 15 residues. CDR3 nucleotide sequence: TGTGCCAGCAGCCCCGGACAGGGGGCGACCGGGGAGCTGTTTCTT. Its protein is CASSPGQGATGELFL.

This clonotype has ten or more counts. Relative to the germline gene, one junction end is altered; a read error may explain this. The DNA of the CDR3 is TGTGCCACATCTTTGCTTCAAGAGACCCACTACTTC. It yields the protein CATSLLQETHYF. The V call is TRBV10-3, the J call TRBJ2-5; D not resolved. The CDR3 loop spans 12 amino acids. CDR1 ENHRY and CDR2 SYGVKD come from the germline V gene.

This clonotype was recorded at least ten times. J is TRBJ2-1 and V is TRBV12-3 or TRBV12-4; tentatively, D is TRBD2 (6 bases). The length of the CDR3 is 12 residues. Deletions cut 10 bases from V and 2 bases from J, with 9 bases between. CDR3 sequence: CATGLTYNEQFF. In DNA, the CDR3 is TGTGCCACGGGACTGACCTACAATGAGCAGTTCTTC.

Note on this clonotype: A much larger clone lies one base from this, so it may be a read error. The CDR3 region has the DNA TGTGCCAGCAGCCAAGTAACGCAACTTTACAATGAGCTGTTCTTC. It codes for CASSQVTQLYNELFF. The chain recombines TRBV14 with TRBJ2-1; D remains unclear. Germline V CDR1 and CDR2: SGHDN, FVKESK. The CDR3 consists of 15 residues. Complete variable domain (other parts from reference TRBV14 and TRBJ2-1): EAGVTQFPSHSVIEKGQTVTLRCDPISGHDNLYWYRRVMGKEIKFLLHFVKESKQDESGMPNNRFLAERTGGTYSTLKVQPAELEDSGVYFCASSQVTQLYNELFFGPGTRLTVL.

This clonotype was seen repeatedly, ten times or more. At one end, the junction sequence differs from germline, possibly due to a read error. The chain carries TRBV7-6 and TRBJ2-7, with 9 positions matching TRBD1. The CDR3 has 17 amino acids. Germline-derived CDR1 and CDR2 are SGHVS and FNYEAQ. CDR3 coding DNA: TGTGCCAGCAGCGCGCTCTCCACCGGGACAGGGATGTACGGGCAGTACTTC. This sequence encodes CASSALSTGTGMYGQYF. The variable domain in full, completed from reference TRBV7-6 and TRBJ2-7, reads GAGVSQSPRYKVTKRGQDVALRCDPISGHVSLYWYRQALGQGPEFLTYFNYEAQQDKSGLPNDRFSAERPEGSISTLTIQRTEQRDSAMYRCASSALSTGTGMYGQYFGPGTRLTVT.

This clonotype was recorded at least ten times. CDR3 DNA: TGTGCCACCGAGGAGGGACGTCACCAAGAGACCCAGTACTTC. This sequence encodes CATEEGRHQETQYF. The chain couples TRBV15 to TRBJ2-5; a weak D match, TRBD2 (6 bases). Germline CDR1 is LNHNV and CDR2 is YYDKDF (reference sequence). V lost 8 bases to trimming and J lost 0 bases, with 13 bases between them. This CDR3 is built from 14 residues.

This clonotype came up many times. The CDR3 sequence: CSVRGQGNNEQFF. CDR3 sequence (DNA): TGCAGCGTCCGGGGACAGGGAAACAATGAGCAGTTCTTC. V gene TRBV29-1 combines with J gene TRBJ2-1; 9 bases are a match to TRBD1. The CDR3 is 13 residues long. J lost 5 bases, V lost 6 bases, and 5 bases had no gene match. Germline V gene data show CDR1 as SQVTM and CDR2 as ANQGSEA.

There are many counts of this clonotype. The V call is TRBV10-3, the J call TRBJ2-7, with D perhaps matching TRBD2 (5 bases). V was clipped by 5 bases and J by 6 bases, with 8 bases between them. The CDR3 has 11 amino acids. Germline-derived CDR1 and CDR2 are ENHRY and SYGVKD. CDR3 bases: TGTGCCATCAGTTACGGGGTCGAGCAGTACTTC. This encodes CAISYGVEQYF.

This clonotype was seen repeatedly, ten times or more. The V gene is TRBV25-1, the J gene TRBJ1-1, with 8 bases identical to TRBD1. The germline V gene has CDR1 MGHDK and CDR2 SYGVNS. With V trimmed by 3 bases and J by 0 bases, 3 bases remained unmatched. The CDR3 is made up of 15 amino acids. This CDR3 reads CASSDGQGMNTEAFF. In DNA, the CDR3 is TGTGCCAGCAGTGATGGACAGGGAATGAACACTGAAGCTTTCTTT. The full variable domain, its missing parts supplied by reference TRBV25-1 and TRBJ1-1, is EADIYQTPRYLVIGTGKKITLECSQTMGHDKMYWYQQDPGMELHLIHYSYGVNSTEKGDLSSESTVSRIRTEHFPLTLESARPSHTSQYLCASSDGQGMNTEAFFGQGTRLTVV.

In this sample, this clonotype turned up many times. This chain links TRBV6-5 with TRBJ2-5, with D perhaps matching TRBD2 (6 bases). The V end lost 4 bases, the J end lost 2 bases, and 14 bases lay between the germline ends. Germline assignment: CDR1 MNHEY and CDR2 SVGAGI. The CDR3 runs to 15 residues. The CDR3 protein is CASSSSAGRQETQYF. The CDR3 DNA is TGTGCCAGCAGTTCATCGGCGGGACGTCAAGAGACCCAGTACTTC.

This clonotype has ten or more counts. J is TRBJ2-4 and V is TRBV27; 9 bases are shared with TRBD2. In germline, CDR1 is MNHEY, CDR2 SMNVEV (reference sequence). The CDR3 covers 16 residues. Germline trimming cut 4 bases from V and 5 bases from J; bases unmatched to any gene: 9. The CDR3 is CASSSVLAGPQNIQYF. In nucleotides, the CDR3 is TGTGCCAGCAGTTCGGTACTAGCGGGCCCCCAAAACATTCAGTACTTC.

This clonotype has at least ten counts. This chain uses TRBV28 with TRBJ2-7; a weak D match, TRBD2 (6 bases). Trimming shortened V by 8 bases and J by 3 bases, and 11 bases separated the two germline ends. Germline CDR1 MDHEN, CDR2 SYDVKM. The CDR3 sequence is 12 residues long. The DNA of the CDR3 is TGTGCCAGCCGAAGGGGACTCTACGAGCAGTACTTC. Translation: CASRRGLYEQYF.

The chain combines TRBV2 with TRBJ2-4, with 8 bases matching TRBD1. V dropped 8 bases and J dropped 6; count of bases not matched to a gene: 12. The germline CDR1 and CDR2 sequences are SNHLY and FYNNEI. This CDR3 region has 15 residues. The CDR3 DNA sequence: TGTGCCAGCCAAAATAGGACAGGGTTGAGAAACATTCAGTACTTC. Protein: CASQNRTGLRNIQYF.

V gene TRBV7-6 combines with J gene TRBJ2-1, with D possibly TRBD2 on 6 matching bases. CDR1 and CDR2 from the germline V gene are SGHVS and FNYEAQ. CDR3 length: 15 amino acids. Trimming took off 5 bases at V and 1 base at J, with 12 bases between the two ends. CDR3 DNA sequence: TGTGCCAGCAGCCAGAACGGGGGTTCCTACAATGAGCAGTTCTTC. This translates into CASSQNGGSYNEQFF.

This clonotype was seen ten or more times. DNA of the CDR3: TGTGCCAGCAGCGATAAGACAGGGGGAATATACGAGCAGTACGTC. Its protein is CASSDKTGGIYEQYV. The chain carries TRBV2 and TRBJ2-7; TRBD1 agrees at 9 bases. Germline-derived CDR1 and CDR2 are SNHLY and FYNNEI. V lost 6 bases to trimming and J lost 4 bases; unmatched junction nucleotides: 10. CDR3 length: 15 residues.

This clonotype was recorded many times. The chain recombines TRBV3-1 with TRBJ2-7; perhaps TRBD1 as D (6 bases). Germline CDR1 LGHDT, CDR2 YNNKEL (reference sequence). Trimming took off 3 bases at V and 2 bases at J, with 11 bases between the two ends. The CDR3 totals 14 residues. CDR3 DNA sequence: TGTGCCAGCAGCCAGGGGGCTGGCGCCTACGAGCAGTACGTC. Amino acids: CASSQGAGAYEQYV.

The chain joins TRBV15 to TRBJ2-1; TRBD2 aligns across 8 bases. V shed 0 bases, J shed 4 bases, and the junction held 8 bases outside the gene matches. The CDR3 is 17 amino acids. CDR1 LNHNV and CDR2 YYDKDF come from the germline V gene (reference sequence). The CDR3 is CATSRDRERERYNEQFF. The CDR3 DNA sequence: TGTGCCACCAGCAGAGATCGAGAGCGGGAGCGGTACAATGAGCAGTTCTTC.

This clonotype was observed a single time. The chain has TRBV18 and TRBJ2-3; D is unresolved. Germline V lookup: CDR1 KGHSH, CDR2 LQKENI. The CDR3 covers 15 residues. With 3 bases removed from V and 2 bases from J, the gap between germline ends came to 12 bases. The CDR3 loop is CASSPSNRPTDTQYF. DNA for the CDR3: TGTGCCAGCTCACCTTCGAACAGACCCACAGATACGCAGTATTTT. Complete variable domain (other parts from reference TRBV18 and TRBJ2-3): NAGVMQNPRHLVRRRGQEARLRCSPMKGHSHVYWYRQLPEEGLKFMVYLQKENIIDESGMPKERFSAEFPKEGPSILRIQQVVRGDSAAYFCASSPSNRPTDTQYFGPGTRLTVL.

This clonotype appeared a single time. This rearrangement joins TRBV2 to TRBJ2-3, with 10 bases aligning to TRBD1. The CDR3 is 15 residues long. Germline lookup yields CDR1 SNHLY and CDR2 FYNNEI. Losses at the gene ends were 8 bases for V and 2 bases for J; bases not matched to a gene: 7. CDR3 sequence (DNA): TGTGCCAGCCGACAGGGGGCGCGGAACACAGATACGCAGTATTTT. Translating it yields CASRQGARNTDTQYF.

This clonotype has more than one count but fewer than ten. This sequence joins TRBV20-1 and TRBJ1-1; D remains ambiguous. The CDR3 totals 11 residues. The V end was cut by 3 bases, the J end by 4 bases, with 6 bases between. Germline lookup yields CDR1 DFQATT and CDR2 SNEGSKA (reference sequence). The CDR3 reads CSARESTEAFF. CDR3 DNA sequence: TGCAGTGCTAGGGAGAGCACTGAAGCTTTCTTT.

This clonotype was seen a few times. The V and J genes are TRBV5-1 and TRBJ2-1; TRBD2 aligns across 8 bases. The CDR3 runs 15 residues. Germline lookup yields CDR1 SGHRS and CDR2 YFSETQ. The V and J ends lost 1 base and 2 bases, in that order; junction bases with no gene match: 2. This chain's CDR3 is CASSLTSGPYNEQFF. The CDR3 DNA reads as TGCGCCAGCAGCTTGACTAGCGGACCCTACAATGAGCAGTTCTTC.

This chain joins TRBV4-1 and TRBJ2-7; the D call may be TRBD1 or TRBD2 (5 bases each). There are 14 residues in the CDR3. The V end was cut by 10 bases, the J end by 5 bases, with 21 bases between. From germline, CDR1 is MGHRA and CDR2 YSYEKL. The DNA for the CDR3 is TGCGCCATCGCAGTCTCGGGGCGCGACCACGAGCAGTACGTC. It translates to CAIAVSGRDHEQYV.

This clonotype was found many times. The rearrangement links TRBV7-2 to TRBJ2-7; D is perhaps TRBD2 (5 bases). Trimming took 2 bases from V and 5 from J, leaving 16 bases between them. This CDR3 has 15 amino acids. CDR1 and CDR2 from the germline V gene are SGHTA and FQGNSA. The CDR3 spells CASSLIVREGNEQYF. CDR3 coding DNA: TGTGCCAGCAGCTTAATCGTCCGGGAAGGGAACGAGCAGTACTTC.

This clonotype was found many times. The V and J genes are TRBV25-1 and TRBJ1-5, with a possible D match to TRBD1 (6 bases). Trimming removed 6 bases from V and 3 bases from J, with 9 bases in between. Per the germline V gene, CDR1 is MGHDK and CDR2 is SYGVNS. The CDR3 totals 13 residues. The CDR3 loop reads CASRHRDNQPQHF. In DNA, the CDR3 is TGTGCCAGCAGACACAGGGACAATCAGCCCCAGCATTTT.